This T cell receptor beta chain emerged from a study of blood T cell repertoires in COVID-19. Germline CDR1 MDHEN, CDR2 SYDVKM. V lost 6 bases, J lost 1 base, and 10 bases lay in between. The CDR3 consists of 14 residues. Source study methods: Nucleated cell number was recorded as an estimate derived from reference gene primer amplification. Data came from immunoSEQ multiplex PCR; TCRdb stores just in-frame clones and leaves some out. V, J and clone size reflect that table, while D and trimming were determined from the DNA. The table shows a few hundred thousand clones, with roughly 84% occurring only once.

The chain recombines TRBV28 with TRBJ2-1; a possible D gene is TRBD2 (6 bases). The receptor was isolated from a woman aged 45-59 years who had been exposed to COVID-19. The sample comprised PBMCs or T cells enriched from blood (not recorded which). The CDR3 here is CASSGSGSYNEQFF. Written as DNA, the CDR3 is TGTGCCAGCAGCGGTAGCGGTTCCTACAATGAGCAGTTCTTC.